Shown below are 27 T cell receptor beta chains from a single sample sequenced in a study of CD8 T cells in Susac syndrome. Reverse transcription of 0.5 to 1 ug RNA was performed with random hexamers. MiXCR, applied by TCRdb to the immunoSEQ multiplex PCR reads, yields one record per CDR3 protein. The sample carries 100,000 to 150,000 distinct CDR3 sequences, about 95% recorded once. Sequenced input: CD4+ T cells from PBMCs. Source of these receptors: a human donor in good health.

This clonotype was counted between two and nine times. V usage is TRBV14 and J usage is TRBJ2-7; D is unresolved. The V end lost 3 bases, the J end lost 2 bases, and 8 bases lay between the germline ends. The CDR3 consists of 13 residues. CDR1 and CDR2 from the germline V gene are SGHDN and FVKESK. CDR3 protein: CASSQKGTYEQYF. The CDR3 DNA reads TGTGCCAGCAGCCAGAAGGGAACCTACGAGCAGTACTTC.

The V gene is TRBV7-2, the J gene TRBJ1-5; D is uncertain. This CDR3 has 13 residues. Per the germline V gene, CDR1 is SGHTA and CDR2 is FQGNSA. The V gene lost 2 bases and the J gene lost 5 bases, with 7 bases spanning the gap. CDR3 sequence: CASSLQRHQPQHF. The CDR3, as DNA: TGTGCCAGCAGCTTACAACGACATCAGCCCCAGCATTTT.

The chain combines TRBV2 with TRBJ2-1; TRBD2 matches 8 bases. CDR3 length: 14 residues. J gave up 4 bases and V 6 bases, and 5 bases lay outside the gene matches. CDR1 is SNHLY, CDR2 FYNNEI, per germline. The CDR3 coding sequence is TGTGCCAGCAGAAGACTAGCGAGATACAATGAGCAGTTCTTC. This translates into CASRRLARYNEQFF.

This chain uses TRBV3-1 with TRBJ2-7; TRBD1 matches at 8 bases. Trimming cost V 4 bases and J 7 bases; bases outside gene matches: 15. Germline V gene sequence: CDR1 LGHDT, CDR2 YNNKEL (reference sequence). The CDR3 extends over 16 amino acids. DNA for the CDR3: TGTGCCAGCAGCCTTGTTGGACAGGGTCAAGGTCAGGAGCAGTACTTC. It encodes CASSLVGQGQGQEQYF.

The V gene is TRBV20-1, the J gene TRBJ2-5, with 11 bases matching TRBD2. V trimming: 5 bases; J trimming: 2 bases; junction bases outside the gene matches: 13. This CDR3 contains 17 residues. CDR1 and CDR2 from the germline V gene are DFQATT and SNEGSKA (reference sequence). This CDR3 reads CSASRRLASGRQETQYF. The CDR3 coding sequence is TGCAGTGCTTCTCGGCGGCTGGCTAGCGGGAGGCAAGAGACCCAGTACTTC.

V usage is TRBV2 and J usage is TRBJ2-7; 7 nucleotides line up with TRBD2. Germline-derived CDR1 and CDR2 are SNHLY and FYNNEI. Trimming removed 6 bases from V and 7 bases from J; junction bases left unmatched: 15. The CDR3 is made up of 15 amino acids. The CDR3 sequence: CASSPQAGERGEQYF. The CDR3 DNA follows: TGTGCCAGCAGCCCGCAGGCGGGCGAGCGGGGAGAGCAGTACTTC.

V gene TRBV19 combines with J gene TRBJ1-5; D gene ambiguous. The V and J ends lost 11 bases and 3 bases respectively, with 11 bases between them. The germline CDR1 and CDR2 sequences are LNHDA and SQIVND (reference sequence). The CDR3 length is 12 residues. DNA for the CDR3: TGTGCCGCTCGGGCCAACAATCAGCCCCAGCATTTT. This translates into CAARANNQPQHF.

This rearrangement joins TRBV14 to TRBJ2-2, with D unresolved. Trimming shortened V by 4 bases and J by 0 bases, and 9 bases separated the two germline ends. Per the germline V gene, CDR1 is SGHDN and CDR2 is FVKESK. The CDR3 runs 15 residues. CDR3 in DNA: TGTGCCAGCAGCCTTCTTACCTCGAACACCGGGGAGCTGTTTTTT. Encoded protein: CASSLLTSNTGELFF. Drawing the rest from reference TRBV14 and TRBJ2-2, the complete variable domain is EAGVTQFPSHSVIEKGQTVTLRCDPISGHDNLYWYRRVMGKEIKFLLHFVKESKQDESGMPNNRFLAERTGGTYSTLKVQPAELEDSGVYFCASSLLTSNTGELFFGEGSRLTVL.

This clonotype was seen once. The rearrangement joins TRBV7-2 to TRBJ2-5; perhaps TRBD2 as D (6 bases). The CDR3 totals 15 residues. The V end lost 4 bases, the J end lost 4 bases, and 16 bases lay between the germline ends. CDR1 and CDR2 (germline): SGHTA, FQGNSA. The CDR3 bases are TGTGCCAGCAGCTCGAGGAGGGCCGGCGTAGAGACCCAGTACTTC. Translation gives CASSSRRAGVETQYF.

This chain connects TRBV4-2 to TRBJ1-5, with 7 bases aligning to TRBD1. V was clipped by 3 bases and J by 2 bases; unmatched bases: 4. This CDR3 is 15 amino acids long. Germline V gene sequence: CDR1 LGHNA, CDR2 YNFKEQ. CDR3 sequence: CASSHTGQGNQPQHF. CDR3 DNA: TGTGCCAGCAGCCATACTGGACAGGGCAATCAGCCCCAGCATTTT.

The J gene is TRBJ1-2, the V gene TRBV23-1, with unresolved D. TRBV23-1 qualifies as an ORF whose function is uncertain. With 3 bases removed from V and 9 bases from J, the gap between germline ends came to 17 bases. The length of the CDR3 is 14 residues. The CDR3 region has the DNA TGCGCCAGCAGTCAGTCGGCCCCCCTCGGGAGCTACACCTTC. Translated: CASSQSAPLGSYTF.

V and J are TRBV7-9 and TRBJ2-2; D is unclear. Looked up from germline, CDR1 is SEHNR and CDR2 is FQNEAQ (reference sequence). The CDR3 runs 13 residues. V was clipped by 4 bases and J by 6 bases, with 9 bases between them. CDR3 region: CASSSYDAGELFF. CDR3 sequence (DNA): TGTGCCAGCAGCTCGTATGACGCCGGGGAGCTGTTTTTT.

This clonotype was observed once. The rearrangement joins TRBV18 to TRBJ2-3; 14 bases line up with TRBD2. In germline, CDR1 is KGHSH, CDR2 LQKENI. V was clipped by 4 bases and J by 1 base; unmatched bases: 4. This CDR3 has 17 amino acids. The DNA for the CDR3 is TGTGCCAGCTCACGCGGGACTAGCGGGAGTGGCACAGATACGCAGTATTTT. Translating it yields CASSRGTSGSGTDTQYF.

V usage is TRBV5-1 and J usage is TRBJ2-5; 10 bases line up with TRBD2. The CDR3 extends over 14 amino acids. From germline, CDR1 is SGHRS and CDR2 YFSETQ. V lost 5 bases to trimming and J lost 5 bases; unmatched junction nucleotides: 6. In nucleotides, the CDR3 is TGCGCCAGCAGTCAGCGGGAGGGCCGGGAGACCCAGTACTTC. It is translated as CASSQREGRETQYF.

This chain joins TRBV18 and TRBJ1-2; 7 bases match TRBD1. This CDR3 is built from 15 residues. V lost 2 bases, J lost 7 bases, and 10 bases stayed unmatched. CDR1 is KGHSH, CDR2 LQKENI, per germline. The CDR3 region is CASSPNENRGSGYTF. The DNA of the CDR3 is TGTGCCAGCTCACCAAACGAAAACAGGGGCAGTGGCTACACCTTC.

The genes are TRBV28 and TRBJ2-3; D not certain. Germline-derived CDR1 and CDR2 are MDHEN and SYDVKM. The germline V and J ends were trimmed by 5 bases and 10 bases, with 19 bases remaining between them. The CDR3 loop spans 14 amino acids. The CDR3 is CASSPSGLTPAQYF. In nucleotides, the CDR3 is TGTGCCAGCAGTCCTAGTGGGTTAACTCCCGCGCAGTATTTT.

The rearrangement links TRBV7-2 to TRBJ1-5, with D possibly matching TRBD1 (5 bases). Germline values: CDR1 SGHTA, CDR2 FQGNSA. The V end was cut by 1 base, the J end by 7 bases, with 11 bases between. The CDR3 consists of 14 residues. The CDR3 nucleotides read TGTGCCAGCAGCTTAGGTGGGGGTGTGCAGCCCCAGCATTTT. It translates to CASSLGGGVQPQHF.

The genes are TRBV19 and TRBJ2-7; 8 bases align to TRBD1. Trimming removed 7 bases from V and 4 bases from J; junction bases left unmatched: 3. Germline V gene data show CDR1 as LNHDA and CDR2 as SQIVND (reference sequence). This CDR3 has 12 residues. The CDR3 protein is CASIRTGYEQYF. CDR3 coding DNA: TGTGCCAGTATCCGGACAGGGTACGAGCAGTACTTC.

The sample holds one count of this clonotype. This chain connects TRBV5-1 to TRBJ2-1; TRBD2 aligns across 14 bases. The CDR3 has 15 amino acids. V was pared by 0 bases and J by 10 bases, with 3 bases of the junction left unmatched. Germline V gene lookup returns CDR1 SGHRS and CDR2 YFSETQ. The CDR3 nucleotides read TGCGCCAGCAGCTTGGTGGGACTAGCGGGAGAGGAGCAGTTCTTC. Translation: CASSLVGLAGEEQFF.

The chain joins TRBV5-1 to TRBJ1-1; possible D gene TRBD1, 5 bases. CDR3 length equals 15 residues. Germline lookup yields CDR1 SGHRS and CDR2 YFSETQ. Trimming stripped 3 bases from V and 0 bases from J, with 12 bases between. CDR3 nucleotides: TGCGCCAGCAGCTCCGAGGCAGGGATGAACACTGAAGCTTTCTTT. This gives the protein CASSSEAGMNTEAFF.

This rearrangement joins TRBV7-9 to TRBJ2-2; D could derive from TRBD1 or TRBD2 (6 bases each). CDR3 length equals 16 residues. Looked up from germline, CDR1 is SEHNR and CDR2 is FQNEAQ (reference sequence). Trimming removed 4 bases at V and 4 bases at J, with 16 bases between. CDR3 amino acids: CASSSRAGEVTGELFF. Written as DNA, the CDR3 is TGTGCCAGCAGCTCCCGGGCAGGGGAGGTCACCGGGGAGCTGTTTTTT.

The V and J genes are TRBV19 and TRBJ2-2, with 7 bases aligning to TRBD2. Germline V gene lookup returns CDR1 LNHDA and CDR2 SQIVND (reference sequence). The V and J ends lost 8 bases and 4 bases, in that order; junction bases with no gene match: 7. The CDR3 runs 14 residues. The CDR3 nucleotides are TGTGCCAGTGACGCGGGAGTGGGCACCGGGGAGCTGTTTTTT. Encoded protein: CASDAGVGTGELFF.

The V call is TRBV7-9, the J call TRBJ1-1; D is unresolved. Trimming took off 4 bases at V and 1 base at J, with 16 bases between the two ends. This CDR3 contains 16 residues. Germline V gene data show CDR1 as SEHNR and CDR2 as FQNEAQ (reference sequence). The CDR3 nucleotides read TGTGCCAGCAGCTCAGGATTCGGGCAGACGAACACTGAAGCTTTCTTT. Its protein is CASSSGFGQTNTEAFF.

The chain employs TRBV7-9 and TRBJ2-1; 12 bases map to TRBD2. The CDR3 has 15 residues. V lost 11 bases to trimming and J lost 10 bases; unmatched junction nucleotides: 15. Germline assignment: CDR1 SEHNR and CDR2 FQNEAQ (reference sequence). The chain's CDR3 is CAGWDPTSGSSEQFF. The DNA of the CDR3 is TGTGCCGGTTGGGACCCGACTAGCGGGAGTAGCGAGCAGTTCTTC.

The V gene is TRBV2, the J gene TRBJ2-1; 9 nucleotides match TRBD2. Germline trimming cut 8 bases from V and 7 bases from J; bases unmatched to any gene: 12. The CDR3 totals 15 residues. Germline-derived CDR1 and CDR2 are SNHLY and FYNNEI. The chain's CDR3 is CASRRETSGLNEQFF. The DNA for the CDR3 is TGTGCCAGCCGGAGGGAGACTAGCGGTTTAAATGAGCAGTTCTTC.

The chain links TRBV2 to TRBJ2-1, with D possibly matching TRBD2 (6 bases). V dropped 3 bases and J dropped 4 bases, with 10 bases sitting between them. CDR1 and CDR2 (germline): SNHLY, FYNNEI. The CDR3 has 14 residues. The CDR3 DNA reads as TGTGCCAGCAGTGAGTCCCGGGGGTACAATGAGCAGTTCTTC. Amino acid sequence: CASSESRGYNEQFF.

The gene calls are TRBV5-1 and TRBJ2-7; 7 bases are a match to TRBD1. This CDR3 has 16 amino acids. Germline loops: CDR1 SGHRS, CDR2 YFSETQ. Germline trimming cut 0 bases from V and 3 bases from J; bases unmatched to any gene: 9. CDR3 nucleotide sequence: TGCGCCAGCAGCTTGGTCACCGGACAGGCCAACTACGAGCAGTACTTC. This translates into CASSLVTGQANYEQYF. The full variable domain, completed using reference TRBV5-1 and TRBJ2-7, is KAGVTQTPRYLIKTRGQQVTLSCSPISGHRSVSWYQQTPGQGLQFLFEYFSETQRNKGNFPGRFSGRQFSNSRSEMNVSTLELGDSALYLCASSLVTGQANYEQYFGPGTRLTVT.